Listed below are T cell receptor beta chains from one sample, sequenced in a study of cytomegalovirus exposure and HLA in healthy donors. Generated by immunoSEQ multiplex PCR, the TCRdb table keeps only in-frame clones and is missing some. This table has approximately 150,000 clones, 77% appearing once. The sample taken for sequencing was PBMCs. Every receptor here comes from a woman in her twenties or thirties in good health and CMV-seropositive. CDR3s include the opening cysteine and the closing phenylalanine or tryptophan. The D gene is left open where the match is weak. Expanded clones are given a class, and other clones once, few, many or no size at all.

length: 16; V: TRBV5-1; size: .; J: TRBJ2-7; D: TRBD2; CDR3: CASSLEASGRFYEQYF; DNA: TGCGCCAGCAGCTTGGAGGCTAGCGGGCGCTTCTACGAGCAGTACTTC
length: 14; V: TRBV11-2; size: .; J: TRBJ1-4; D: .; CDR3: CASSNTGYNEKLFF; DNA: TGTGCCAGCAGCAACACAGGGTATAATGAAAAACTGTTTTTT
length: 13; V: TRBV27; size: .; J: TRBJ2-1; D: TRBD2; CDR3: CATVSGTSTRRLF; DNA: TGTGCCACCGTAAGCGGGACTAGCACCCGTAGGCTCTTC
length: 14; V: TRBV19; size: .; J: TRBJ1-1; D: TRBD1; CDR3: CASSSDRGSTEAFF; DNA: TGTGCCAGTAGTTCGGACAGGGGGAGCACTGAAGCTTTCTTT
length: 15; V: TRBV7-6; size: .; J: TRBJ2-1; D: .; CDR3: CASSLNRLEGNEQFF; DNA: TGTGCCAGCAGCTTAAATCGACTAGAAGGCAATGAGCAGTTCTTC
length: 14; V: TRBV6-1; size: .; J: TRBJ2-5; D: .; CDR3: CASSEGDSRGTQYF; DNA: TGTGCCAGCAGTGAAGGAGATAGCCGGGGGACCCAGTACTTC
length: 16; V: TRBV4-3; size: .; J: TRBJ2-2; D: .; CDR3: CASSPGVGKNTGELFF; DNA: TGCGCCAGCAGCCCGGGGGTGGGTAAGAACACCGGGGAGCTGTTTTTT
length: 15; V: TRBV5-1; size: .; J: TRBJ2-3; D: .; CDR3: CASSLEGREIDTQYF; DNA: TGCGCCAGCAGTCTGGAGGGCAGGGAGATAGATACGCAGTATTTT
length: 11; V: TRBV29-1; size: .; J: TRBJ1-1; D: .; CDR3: CSVDEGAEAFF; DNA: TGCAGCGTTGATGAAGGGGCTGAAGCTTTCTTT
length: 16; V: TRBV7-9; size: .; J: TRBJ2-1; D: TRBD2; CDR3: CASSLLAGSSYNEQFF; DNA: TGTGCCAGCAGCCTCCTAGCGGGAAGCTCCTACAATGAGCAGTTCTTC
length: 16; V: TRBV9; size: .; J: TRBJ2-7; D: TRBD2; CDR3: CASSEGTSGVIYEQYF; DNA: TGTGCCAGCAGCGAGGGGACTAGCGGGGTGATCTACGAGCAGTACTTC
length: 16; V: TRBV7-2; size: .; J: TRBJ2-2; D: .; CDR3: CASSLGRGYNTGELFF; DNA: TGTGCCAGCAGCTTAGGGCGGGGTTACAACACCGGGGAGCTGTTTTTT
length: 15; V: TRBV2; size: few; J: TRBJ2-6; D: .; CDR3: CASGQDASGANVLTF; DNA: TGTGCCAGCGGGCAGGATGCCTCTGGGGCCAACGTCCTGACTTTC
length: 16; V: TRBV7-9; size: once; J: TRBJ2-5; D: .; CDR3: CASSLPPSSEQETQYF; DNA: TGTGCCAGCAGCTTACCCCCATCCAGCGAACAAGAGACCCAGTACTTC
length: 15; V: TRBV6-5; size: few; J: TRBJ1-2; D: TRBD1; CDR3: CASSFPGQGSYGYTF; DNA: TGTGCCAGCAGTTTCCCGGGACAGGGGTCCTATGGCTACACCTTC
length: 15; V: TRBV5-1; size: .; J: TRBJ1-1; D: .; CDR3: CASSLYGQMNTEAFF; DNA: TGCGCCAGCAGCTTGTATGGTCAGATGAACACTGAAGCTTTCTTT
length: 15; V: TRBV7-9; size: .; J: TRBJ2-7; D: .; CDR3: CASSLETVSPYEQYF; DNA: TGTGCCAGCAGCTTAGAGACAGTCTCCCCCTACGAGCAGTACTTC
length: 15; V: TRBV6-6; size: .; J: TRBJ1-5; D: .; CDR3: CASSYSPGSHQPQHF; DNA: TGTGCCAGCAGTTACAGCCCAGGGTCACATCAGCCCCAGCATTTT
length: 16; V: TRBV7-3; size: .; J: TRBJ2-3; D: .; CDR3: CASSLGGSSGPDTQYF; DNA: TGTGCCAGCAGCTTAGGGGGCAGTAGCGGGCCTGATACGCAGTATTTT
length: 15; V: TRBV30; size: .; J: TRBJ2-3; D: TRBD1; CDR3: CAWSVQGVLTDTQYF; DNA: TGTGCCTGGAGTGTACAGGGGGTTCTCACAGATACGCAGTATTTT
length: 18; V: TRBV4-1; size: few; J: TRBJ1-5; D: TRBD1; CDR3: CASSQGPGQGTSNQPQHF; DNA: TGCGCCAGCAGCCAAGGACCGGGACAGGGGACTAGCAATCAGCCCCAGCATTTT
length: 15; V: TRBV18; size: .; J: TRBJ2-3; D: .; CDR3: CASSLQGYGTDTQYF; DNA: TGTGCCAGCTCCCTGCAGGGTTATGGCACAGATACGCAGTATTTT
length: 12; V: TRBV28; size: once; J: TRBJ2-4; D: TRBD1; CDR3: CASRGQGNIQYF; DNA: TGTGCCAGCAGGGGACAGGGAAACATTCAGTACTTC
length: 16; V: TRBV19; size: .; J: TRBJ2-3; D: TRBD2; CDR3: CASSEGTSGSTDTQYF; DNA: TGTGCCAGTAGCGAGGGGACTAGCGGGTCCACAGATACGCAGTATTTT
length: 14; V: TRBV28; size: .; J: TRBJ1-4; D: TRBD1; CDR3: CASRGQQINEKLFF; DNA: TGTGCCAGCAGGGGACAGCAAATTAATGAAAAACTGTTTTTT
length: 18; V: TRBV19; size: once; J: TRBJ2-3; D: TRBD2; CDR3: CASSIDTYASGSTDTQYF; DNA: TGTGCCAGTAGTATAGATACCTACGCTAGCGGAAGCACAGATACGCAGTATTTT
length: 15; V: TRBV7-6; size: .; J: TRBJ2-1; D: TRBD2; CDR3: CASSSPREVGNEQFF; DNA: TGTGCCAGCAGCTCACCCCGGGAGGTTGGGAATGAGCAGTTCTTC
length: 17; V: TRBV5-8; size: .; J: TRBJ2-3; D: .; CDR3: CASSTPLVGARTDTQYF; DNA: TGTGCCAGCAGCACCCCTCTGGTGGGAGCTCGCACAGATACGCAGTATTTT
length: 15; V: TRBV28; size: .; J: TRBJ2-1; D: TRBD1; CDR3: CASSFGGQGFNEQFF; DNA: TGTGCCAGCAGTTTCGGGGGACAGGGGTTCAATGAGCAGTTCTTC
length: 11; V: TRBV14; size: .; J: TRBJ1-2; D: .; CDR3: CASSQMGGYTF; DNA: TGTGCCAGCAGCCAAATGGGCGGCTACACCTTC